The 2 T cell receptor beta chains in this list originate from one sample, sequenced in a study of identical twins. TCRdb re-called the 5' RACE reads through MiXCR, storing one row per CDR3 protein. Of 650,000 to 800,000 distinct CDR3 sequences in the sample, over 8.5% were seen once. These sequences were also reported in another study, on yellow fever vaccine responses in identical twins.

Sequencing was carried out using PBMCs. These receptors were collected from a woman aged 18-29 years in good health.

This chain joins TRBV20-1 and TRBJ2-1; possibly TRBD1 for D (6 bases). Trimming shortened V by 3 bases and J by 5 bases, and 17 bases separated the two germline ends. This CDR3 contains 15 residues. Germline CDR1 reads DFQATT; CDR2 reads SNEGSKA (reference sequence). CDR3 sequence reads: CSARSPLGANNEQFF. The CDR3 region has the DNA TGCAGTGCTAGGTCCCCTTTGGGGGCCAACAATGAGCAGTTCTTC.

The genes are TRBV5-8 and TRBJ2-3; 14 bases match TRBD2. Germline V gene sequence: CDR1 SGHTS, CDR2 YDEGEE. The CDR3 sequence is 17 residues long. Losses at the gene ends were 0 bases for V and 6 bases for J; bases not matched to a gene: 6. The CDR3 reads CASSLAGTSGRGDTQYF. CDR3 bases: TGTGCCAGCAGCTTGGCCGGGACTAGCGGGAGAGGTGATACGCAGTATTTT.